This is a list of T cell receptor beta chains from one sample in a study of blood T cell repertoires in COVID-19. Repertoires were generated with immunoSEQ multiplex PCR, while TCRdb's copy carries only in-frame clones and drops some. This sample has 350,000 to 450,000 clones, with approximately 90% found just once. Sequences were obtained from PBMCs or T cells enriched from blood (not recorded which). Receptor source: a woman aged 40-49 years who had been exposed to COVID-19. Both conserved end residues are part of each CDR3. Each record gives: V gene, D gene, clone size, J gene, CDR3 protein, CDR3 DNA. D genes are given only for firm matches. Only part of the rows carry a size: once, few, many, or a class if the clone is expanded.

v_call: TRBV7-3; d_call: TRBD1; clone_size: -; j_call: TRBJ2-3; cdr3_aa: CASSLKGGLTDTQYF; cdr3_nt: TGTGCCAGCAGCTTAAAAGGGGGCCTCACAGATACGCAGTATTTT
v_call: TRBV18; d_call: TRBD1; clone_size: -; j_call: TRBJ1-2; cdr3_aa: CASSPRQGRGYTF; cdr3_nt: TGTGCCAGCTCACCACGACAGGGTCGGGGCTACACCTTC
v_call: TRBV6-4; d_call: -; clone_size: -; j_call: TRBJ2-1; cdr3_aa: CASSVVVWNEQFF; cdr3_nt: TGTGCCAGCAGTGTCGTAGTATGGAATGAGCAGTTCTTC
v_call: TRBV30; d_call: TRBD1; clone_size: -; j_call: TRBJ2-7; cdr3_aa: CAWNDRDEQYF; cdr3_nt: TGTGCCTGGAATGACAGGGACGAGCAGTACTTC
v_call: TRBV29-1; d_call: -; clone_size: -; j_call: TRBJ2-2; cdr3_aa: CSVGNGSWTGELFF; cdr3_nt: TGCAGCGTTGGCAACGGGAGTTGGACCGGGGAGCTGTTTTTT
v_call: TRBV5-1; d_call: -; clone_size: -; j_call: TRBJ2-7; cdr3_aa: CASSLLGRGAYEQYF; cdr3_nt: TGCGCCAGCAGCTTGCTTGGCAGGGGAGCCTACGAGCAGTACTTC
v_call: TRBV6-5; d_call: TRBD1; clone_size: -; j_call: TRBJ2-4; cdr3_aa: CASRVTGTEGIQYF; cdr3_nt: TGTGCCAGCAGAGTGACAGGGACAGAGGGCATTCAGTACTTC
v_call: TRBV5-1; d_call: TRBD1; clone_size: -; j_call: TRBJ2-2; cdr3_aa: CATADRVNTGELFF; cdr3_nt: TGCGCCACCGCGGACAGGGTAAACACCGGGGAGCTGTTTTTT
v_call: TRBV5-6; d_call: TRBD1; clone_size: -; j_call: TRBJ1-1; cdr3_aa: CASSLIGQENTEAFF; cdr3_nt: TGTGCCAGCAGCCTAATCGGACAGGAGAACACTGAAGCTTTCTTT
v_call: TRBV6-5; d_call: -; clone_size: -; j_call: TRBJ2-3; cdr3_aa: CASSYSSSTDTQYF; cdr3_nt: TGTGCCAGCAGTTACTCGTCTAGCACAGATACGCAGTATTTT
v_call: TRBV7-8; d_call: TRBD2; clone_size: -; j_call: TRBJ2-3; cdr3_aa: CASSWRRGLGTDTQYF; cdr3_nt: TGTGCCAGCAGCTGGCGGAGAGGACTAGGCACAGATACGCAGTATTTT
v_call: TRBV6-5; d_call: TRBD1; clone_size: -; j_call: TRBJ1-2; cdr3_aa: CASSQGQEVYGYTF; cdr3_nt: TGTGCCAGCAGCCAAGGACAGGAAGTCTATGGCTACACCTTC
v_call: TRBV2; d_call: TRBD2; clone_size: -; j_call: TRBJ2-1; cdr3_aa: CASRGLVLNEQFF; cdr3_nt: TGTGCCAGCAGGGGACTAGTTTTAAATGAGCAGTTCTTC
v_call: TRBV10-1; d_call: TRBD1; clone_size: -; j_call: TRBJ1-2; cdr3_aa: CASSERPSGTEAGYTF; cdr3_nt: TGCGCCAGCAGTGAAAGACCTAGCGGGACAGAGGCAGGCTACACCTTC
v_call: TRBV3-1/TRBV3-2; d_call: -; clone_size: -; j_call: TRBJ1-3; cdr3_aa: CASSPTPSSGNTIYF; cdr3_nt: TGTGCCAGCAGCCCCACACCTAGCTCTGGAAACACCATATATTTT
v_call: TRBV5-1; d_call: TRBD1; clone_size: -; j_call: TRBJ1-1; cdr3_aa: CASSLVIHRQGTEAFF; cdr3_nt: TGCGCCAGCAGCTTGGTTATCCACCGACAGGGGACTGAAGCTTTCTTT
v_call: TRBV11-2; d_call: -; clone_size: -; j_call: TRBJ1-1; cdr3_aa: CASSLVAKKKSEAFF; cdr3_nt: TGTGCCAGCAGCTTAGTCGCAAAAAAAAAGAGTGAAGCTTTCTTT
v_call: TRBV6-6; d_call: -; clone_size: -; j_call: TRBJ1-2; cdr3_aa: CASCLQGADYGYTF; cdr3_nt: TGTGCCAGCTGTTTACAAGGGGCAGACTATGGCTACACCTTC
v_call: TRBV5-4; d_call: TRBD1; clone_size: -; j_call: TRBJ1-2; cdr3_aa: CASSTDRVTGGYTF; cdr3_nt: TGTGCCAGCAGCACGGACAGGGTAACAGGAGGCTACACCTTC
v_call: TRBV30; d_call: -; clone_size: -; j_call: TRBJ1-4; cdr3_aa: CAWGRQSLNNEKLFF; cdr3_nt: TGTGCCTGGGGCAGACAGTCATTAAATAATGAAAAACTGTTTTTT
v_call: TRBV20-1; d_call: TRBD2; clone_size: -; j_call: TRBJ2-5; cdr3_aa: CSASRTSGGAEETQYF; cdr3_nt: TGCAGTGCTAGTCGGACTAGCGGGGGGGCCGAGGAGACCCAGTACTTC
v_call: TRBV7-2; d_call: TRBD2; clone_size: once; j_call: TRBJ2-1; cdr3_aa: CASSPSSGTYNEQFF; cdr3_nt: TGTGCCAGCAGCCCCTCTAGCGGAACCTACAATGAGCAGTTCTTC
v_call: TRBV18; d_call: -; clone_size: once; j_call: TRBJ2-5; cdr3_aa: CASSPPDRLEETQYF; cdr3_nt: TGTGCCAGCTCACCTCCGGACAGATTAGAAGAGACCCAGTACTTC
v_call: TRBV5-1; d_call: -; clone_size: -; j_call: TRBJ1-5; cdr3_aa: CASSLDGYSNQPQHF; cdr3_nt: TGCGCCAGCAGCCTGGACGGTTATAGCAATCAGCCCCAGCATTTT
v_call: TRBV7-3; d_call: -; clone_size: -; j_call: TRBJ1-1; cdr3_aa: CASSFGSNTEAFF; cdr3_nt: TGTGCCAGCAGCTTTGGCAGTAACACTGAAGCTTTCTTT
v_call: TRBV2; d_call: -; clone_size: -; j_call: TRBJ1-5; cdr3_aa: CASKEETVDYQPQHF; cdr3_nt: TGTGCCAGCAAAGAGGAGACAGTAGATTATCAGCCCCAGCATTTT
v_call: TRBV6-5; d_call: -; clone_size: -; j_call: TRBJ1-1; cdr3_aa: CASTRSRQENEAFF; cdr3_nt: TGTGCCAGCACCCGAAGCCGACAGGAAAATGAAGCTTTCTTT
v_call: TRBV19; d_call: -; clone_size: once; j_call: TRBJ1-5; cdr3_aa: CASIADVGQSNQPQHF; cdr3_nt: TGTGCCAGTATCGCTGACGTTGGGCAGAGCAATCAGCCCCAGCATTTT